These 12 T cell receptor beta chains originate from one sample sequenced in a study of T cell responses to AZD1222 COVID-19 vaccine. Sequencing was performed with immunoSEQ multiplex PCR; in TCRdb, only in-frame clones are kept and a portion is missing. The sample lists about 73,000 clones; about nine tenths were seen once. This material consisted of peripheral blood, taken on day 0 of AZD1222 vaccination. All receptors derive from an adult in good health.

The rearrangement joins TRBV21-1 to TRBJ2-7; no check of the table's D call, TRBD1, against the DNA was made. TRBV21-1 is given as a pseudogene. This CDR3 is built from 12 residues. DNA of the CDR3: TGTGCCAGCGGAGAACAGGGTTACGAGCAGTACTTC. It encodes CASGEQGYEQYF.

The chain is built from TRBV5-3 and TRBJ1-1; possible D gene TRBD1, 5 bases. TRBV5-3 is classed as an ORF, of uncertain function. The V end was cut by 4 bases, the J end by 8 bases, with 21 bases between. The CDR3 consists of 15 residues. The CDR3: CARSNISGRTLEAFF. As DNA, the CDR3 is TGTGCCAGAAGCAACATTTCGGGACGTACGTTGGAAGCTTTCTTT.

This chain joins TRBV6-5 and TRBJ1-1; D gene unclear. V was shortened by 10 bases and J by 0 bases, with 12 bases between the two germline ends. Germline CDR1 is MNHEY and CDR2 is SVGAGI. The CDR3 spans 13 residues. The CDR3 nucleotides are TGTGCCATAAGACGGTCGGTGAACACTGAAGCTTTCTTT. Translating gives CAIRRSVNTEAFF.

V usage is TRBV27 and J usage is TRBJ2-1, with TRBD2 identical over 8 bases. Germline trimming cut 6 bases from V and 15 bases from J; bases unmatched to any gene: 10. The CDR3 is made up of 12 amino acids. Germline-derived CDR1 and CDR2 are MNHEY and SMNVEV (reference sequence). The CDR3 nucleotides read TGTGCCAGCAGCCCCCTCACGGGAGGGGGGTTCTTC. Encoded protein: CASSPLTGGGFF.

The V gene is TRBV4-2, the J gene TRBJ2-1, with TRBD1 matching 12 bases. Germline trimming cut 3 bases from V and 9 bases from J; bases unmatched to any gene: 6. The CDR3 is 15 residues long. Germline V gene lookup returns CDR1 LGHNA and CDR2 YNFKEQ. CDR3 nucleotide sequence: TGTGCCAGCAGCCAGGGACAGGGGGCGAGTGGTGAGCAGTTCTTC. It is translated as CASSQGQGASGEQFF.

V and J are TRBV7-8 and TRBJ1-5; D is unresolved. This CDR3 spans 14 amino acids. Germline V gene lookup returns CDR1 SGHVS and CDR2 FQNEAQ. Trimming removed 0 bases at V and 1 base at J, with 4 bases between. The CDR3 DNA reads TGTGCCAGCAGCTTAGCCGGGAGCAATCAGCCCCAGCATTTT. Translating it yields CASSLAGSNQPQHF.

The chain links TRBV6-5 to TRBJ1-2; tentatively, D is TRBD1 (5 bases). The V gene's germline CDR1 is MNHEY and CDR2 SVGAGI. CDR3 length: 14 residues. The V end was cut by 6 bases, the J end by 4 bases, with 15 bases between. The CDR3 reads CASSLEGAPYGYTF. Written as DNA, the CDR3 is TGTGCCAGCAGCTTAGAAGGGGCACCCTATGGCTACACCTTC.

A few counts support this clone. The V and J genes are TRBV27 and TRBJ2-2; D possibly corresponds to TRBD2 (6 bases). Deletions cut 2 bases from V and 0 bases from J, with 16 bases between. The CDR3 is 18 amino acids. Germline V lookup: CDR1 MNHEY, CDR2 SMNVEV (reference sequence). The CDR3 loop is CASSLEFWGGPNTGELFF. For the CDR3, the DNA is TGTGCCAGCAGTTTAGAGTTCTGGGGAGGTCCGAACACCGGGGAGCTGTTTTTT.

The chain employs TRBV9 and TRBJ1-6, with no clear D. Germline CDR1 and CDR2: SGDLS and YYNGEE. Trimming took 3 bases from V and 0 from J, leaving 7 bases between them. The CDR3 runs to 15 residues. The CDR3 is CASSASSSYNSPLHF. CDR3 nucleotides: TGTGCCAGCAGCGCCAGTAGCTCCTATAATTCACCCCTCCACTTT.

V is TRBV5-1 and J is TRBJ1-1; D call uncertain. Germline V gene data show CDR1 as SGHRS and CDR2 as YFSETQ. V lost 3 bases and J 0 bases, leaving 12 bases between the germline ends. The length of the CDR3 is 15 residues. The CDR3 loop reads CASSSSSPMNTEAFF. Written as DNA, the CDR3 is TGCGCCAGCAGCTCTTCATCACCGATGAACACTGAAGCTTTCTTT. Full variable domain (missing parts from reference TRBV5-1 and TRBJ1-1): KAGVTQTPRYLIKTRGQQVTLSCSPISGHRSVSWYQQTPGQGLQFLFEYFSETQRNKGNFPGRFSGRQFSNSRSEMNVSTLELGDSALYLCASSSSSPMNTEAFFGQGTRLTVV.

The rearrangement joins TRBV5-6 to TRBJ1-2, with a tentative D call TRBD1 (6 bases). The germline V gene has CDR1 SGHDT and CDR2 YYEEEE. This CDR3 contains 14 residues. The germline V and J ends were trimmed by 6 bases and 4 bases, with 16 bases remaining between them. The CDR3, as DNA: TGTGCCAGCAACCCCGGGACACACCTCTATGGCTACACCTTC. Encoded protein: CASNPGTHLYGYTF.

As for this clone: One end of the junction does not line up with germline, which may come from a read error. The chain recombines TRBV28 with TRBJ2-5, with 13 bases fitting TRBD2. Germline CDR1 is MDHEN and CDR2 is SYDVKM. CDR3 length equals 15 residues. The CDR3 DNA reads TGTGCCAGCAGCGAACTAGCGGGAGGGCAAGGGACCCAGTACTTC. Translated, it gives CASSELAGGQGTQYF.